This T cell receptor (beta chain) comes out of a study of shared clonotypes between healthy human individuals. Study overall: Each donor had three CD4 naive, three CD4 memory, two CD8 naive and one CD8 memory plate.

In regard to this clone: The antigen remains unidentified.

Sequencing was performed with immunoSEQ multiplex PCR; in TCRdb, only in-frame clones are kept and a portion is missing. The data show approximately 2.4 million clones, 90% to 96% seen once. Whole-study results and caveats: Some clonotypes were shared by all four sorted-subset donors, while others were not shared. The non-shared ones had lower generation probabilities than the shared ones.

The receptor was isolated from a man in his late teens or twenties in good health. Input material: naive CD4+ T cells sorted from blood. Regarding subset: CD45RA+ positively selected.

CDR3 DNA sequence: TGCGCCAGCAGCTTGGGTGCTAGCGGGGGGTCTTACGAGCAGTACTTC. It is translated as CASSLGASGGSYEQYF. This chain connects TRBV5-1 to TRBJ2-7; 11 bases match TRBD2. CDR3 length: 16 residues. Germline trimming cut 0 bases from V and 4 bases from J; bases unmatched to any gene: 6. Germline CDR1 reads SGHRS; CDR2 reads YFSETQ.